This TCR beta chain was obtained from a study of T cell repertoires in cytomegalovirus infection. Study overall: Researchers turned to recently identified HLA-C-restricted CMV epitopes as well as well-studied HLA-B-restricted ones.

Study-wide findings and caveats: Clonotype analysis showed dominance of the ex vivo response by HLA-C-restricted CMV-specific TCR beta clonotypes.

This clonotype occurred a few times. Its antigen is still unknown. TCRdb re-called the reads with MiXCR, one entry per CDR3 protein. The sample has hundreds of thousands of distinct CDR3 sequences; 30% to 35% are singletons. The CDR3 totals 14 residues. Germline CDR1 and CDR2: SGHNT and YYREEE (reference sequence). Trimming removed 1 base from V and 5 bases from J, with 13 bases in between. Source: cultured PBMCs, taken from culture after CMV antigen stimulation. The genes are TRBV5-4 and TRBJ2-7; tentative D call: TRBD2 (5 bases). The TCR comes from a human donor in good health (CMV status not recorded). Some clones in this sample may be carry-over from other donors' samples. CDR3 coding DNA: TGTGCCAGCAGCTTGAGCCTCCTGAGGGACGAGCAGTACTTC. It specifies CASSLSLLRDEQYF.